A single sample gave rise to the 19 T cell receptor beta chains below, sequenced in a study of blood T cell repertoires in COVID-19. The table came from immunoSEQ multiplex PCR; TCRdb's copy has only in-frame clones and leaves some out. The sample includes around 140,000 clones, roughly 90% of them seen just once. Sequencing used peripheral blood. The receptors shown here come from a human donor in a cohort sampled during active COVID-19.

The chain has TRBV10-2 and TRBJ2-3, with TRBD1 matching 9 bases. CDR3 length equals 16 residues. Germline CDR1 and CDR2: WSHSY and SAAADI. J gave up 3 bases and V 6 bases, and 10 bases lay outside the gene matches. For the CDR3, the DNA is TGCGCCAGCAGGTCACTAGGGGACAGGGTAACAGATACGCAGTATTTT. This encodes CASRSLGDRVTDTQYF.

The J gene is TRBJ1-2, the V gene TRBV5-1; the match to TRBD1 covers 9 bases. The CDR3 has 14 amino acids. With V trimmed by 1 base and J by 8 bases, 6 bases remained unmatched. The germline V gene has CDR1 SGHRS and CDR2 YFSETQ. The CDR3 sequence: CASSLPDRGGGYTF. Here the CDR3 DNA reads TGCGCCAGCAGCTTGCCCGACAGGGGGGGAGGCTACACCTTC. The whole variable domain, remainder taken from reference TRBV5-1 and TRBJ1-2, is KAGVTQTPRYLIKTRGQQVTLSCSPISGHRSVSWYQQTPGQGLQFLFEYFSETQRNKGNFPGRFSGRQFSNSRSEMNVSTLELGDSALYLCASSLPDRGGGYTFGSGTRLTVV.

This chain links TRBV7-2 with TRBJ1-2; 8 nucleotides match TRBD1. CDR1 and CDR2 from the germline V gene are SGHTA and FQGNSA. V lost 4 bases and J lost 8; bases outside the gene matches: 9. The CDR3 loop spans 14 amino acids. The CDR3 is CASSSGQGLSGYTF. For the CDR3, the DNA is TGTGCCAGCAGCTCCGGACAGGGACTGAGCGGCTACACCTTC.

This chain joins TRBV9 and TRBJ2-2; a possible D gene is TRBD1 (6 bases). V lost 6 bases to trimming and J lost 2 bases, with 14 bases between them. Germline V gene lookup returns CDR1 SGDLS and CDR2 YYNGEE. This CDR3 contains 15 residues. Here the CDR3 reads CASNPGQPNTGELFF. Here the CDR3 DNA reads TGTGCCAGCAACCCGGGACAACCTAACACCGGGGAGCTGTTTTTT.

This clone was detected only once. The chain is built from TRBV14 and TRBJ1-4, with D possibly being TRBD1 (5 bases). CDR3 length: 16 amino acids. Trimming pared 0 bases from V and 3 bases from J, leaving 11 bases between. Germline loops: CDR1 SGHDN, CDR2 FVKESK. DNA for the CDR3: TGTGCCAGCAGCCAAGAAGATCAGGGCGCTAATGAAAAACTGTTTTTT. It is translated as CASSQEDQGANEKLFF.

The chain is built from TRBV5-1 and TRBJ2-2; D ambiguous. Trimming took 4 bases from V and 2 from J, leaving 12 bases between them. The CDR3 has 15 residues. CDR1 is SGHRS, CDR2 YFSETQ, per germline. The CDR3 loop is CASSRAGTNTGELFF. CDR3 in DNA: TGCGCCAGCAGCCGAGCAGGAACTAACACCGGGGAGCTGTTTTTT.

J is TRBJ1-6 and V is TRBV27, with D unclear. CDR3 length: 15 residues. Germline V gene sequence: CDR1 MNHEY, CDR2 SMNVEV (reference sequence). Between the trimmed V and J ends, which lost 5 bases and 5 bases, there was a span of 13 bases. The DNA for the CDR3 is TGTGCCAGCAGTGACTACTCCGATAATAATTCACCCCTCCACTTT. Translation gives CASSDYSDNNSPLHF.

This sequence joins TRBV5-1 and TRBJ1-2, with TRBD1 matching over 8 bases. V trimming: 4 bases; J trimming: 5 bases; junction bases outside the gene matches: 10. This CDR3 has 15 residues. Germline CDR1 SGHRS, CDR2 YFSETQ. CDR3 coding DNA: TGCGCCAGCAGCAGTACAGGGGGACGAAATTATGGCTACACCTTC. This codes for CASSSTGGRNYGYTF.

This sequence joins TRBV9 and TRBJ2-2; 7 bases match TRBD1. Germline V gene data show CDR1 as SGDLS and CDR2 as YYNGEE. The CDR3 contains 18 residues. The J segment lost 1 base and the V segment lost 3 bases, leaving 12 bases of the junction unmatched. DNA of the CDR3: TGTGCCAGCAGCGCCTTCGGGACAGCCCAGGGGAACACCGGGGAGCTGTTTTTT. As protein: CASSAFGTAQGNTGELFF.

In this sample, this clone turned up a few times. The V and J genes are TRBV27 and TRBJ1-2; D unclear. The germline CDR1 and CDR2 sequences are MNHEY and SMNVEV (reference sequence). Between the trimmed V and J ends, which lost 6 bases and 9 bases, there was a span of 5 bases. There are 9 residues in the CDR3. The CDR3 sequence is CASRNSYTF. CDR3 DNA: TGTGCCAGCAGGAACAGCTACACCTTC.

This clone was detected once. The chain combines TRBV6-5 with TRBJ2-7, with 8 positions matching TRBD1. The CDR3 has 15 amino acids. Germline V gene lookup returns CDR1 MNHEY and CDR2 SVGAGI. V lost 5 bases to trimming and J lost 0 bases; unmatched junction nucleotides: 6. The CDR3 nucleotides read TGTGCCAGCAGTCCGGGACAGGTTAGCTCCTACGAGCAGTACTTC. It translates to CASSPGQVSSYEQYF.

The chain joins TRBV11-2 to TRBJ1-1, with TRBD1 matching 8 bases. The germline CDR1 and CDR2 sequences are SGHAT and FQNNGV. The junction had 9 bases not matched to a gene; V was cut back by 5 bases and J by 7 bases. CDR3 length equals 14 residues. CDR3 in amino acids: CASSKMTGVGEAFF. The CDR3 nucleotides are TGTGCCAGCAGCAAGATGACAGGGGTAGGTGAAGCTTTCTTT.

The CDR3 bases are TGTGCCAGCAGTTACTCGAGGACCGGGGAGCTGTTTTTT. It codes for CASSYSRTGELFF. The chain uses TRBV6-5 and TRBJ2-2, with D uncertain. CDR3 length: 13 amino acids. V was trimmed by 0 bases and J by 5 bases, leaving 4 bases between them. CDR1 and CDR2 (germline): MNHEY, SVGAGI.

This rearrangement joins TRBV11-3 to TRBJ1-2, with D unclear. The CDR3 contains 15 residues. Trimming stripped 5 bases from V and 8 bases from J, with 21 bases between. Germline values: CDR1 SGHNT, CDR2 YENEEA. CDR3 loop: CASSPLGYRGKGYTF. CDR3 coding DNA: TGTGCCAGCAGCCCCCTGGGGTACCGGGGTAAAGGCTACACCTTC.

This rearrangement joins TRBV27 to TRBJ2-1; 10 positions match TRBD1. Germline V CDR1 and CDR2: MNHEY, SMNVEV (reference sequence). The CDR3 extends over 16 amino acids. Unmatched junction bases numbered 8, after V lost 2 bases and J lost 7 bases. The CDR3 protein is CASSLVPGDRGNEQFF. The CDR3 coding sequence is TGTGCCAGCAGTTTAGTGCCTGGGGACAGGGGAAATGAGCAGTTCTTC.

The chain carries TRBV19 and TRBJ1-5, with TRBD1 matching over 7 bases. The ends lost 4 bases at V and 0 bases at J; junction bases unmatched: 6. CDR3 length: 16 amino acids. Per the germline V gene, CDR1 is LNHDA and CDR2 is SQIVND (reference sequence). In DNA form, the CDR3 reads TGTGCCAGTAGTACTCCGGGACAGTATAGCAATCAGCCCCAGCATTTT. Protein product: CASSTPGQYSNQPQHF. The whole variable domain, remainder taken from reference TRBV19 and TRBJ1-5, is DGGITQSPKYLFRKEGQNVTLSCEQNLNHDAMYWYRQDPGQGLRLIYYSQIVNDFQKGDIAEGYSVSREKKESFPLTVTSAQKNPTAFYLCASSTPGQYSNQPQHFGDGTRLSIL.

The chain carries TRBV9 and TRBJ2-7; perhaps TRBD2 as D (6 bases). V shed 3 bases and J shed 7 bases, with 14 bases lying between them. CDR1 is SGDLS, CDR2 YYNGEE, per germline. This CDR3 spans 13 amino acids. The CDR3 coding sequence is TGTGCCAGCAGCGCGGGAGCCGACCTGGAGCAGTACTTC. Amino acid sequence: CASSAGADLEQYF.

The CDR3 DNA is TGTGCCAGCAGTTACTCGGCAGACAGGGGGAAAAGTTACTTC. It specifies CASSYSADRGKSYF. The chain carries TRBV6-5 and TRBJ2-7; 9 bases agree with TRBD1. The germline CDR1 and CDR2 sequences are MNHEY and SVGAGI. The CDR3 runs to 14 residues. The junction had 10 bases not matched to a gene; V was cut back by 0 bases and J by 13 bases.

This chain joins TRBV7-8 and TRBJ2-7; 7 positions match TRBD1. This CDR3 has 13 amino acids. The ends lost 3 bases at V and 4 bases at J; junction bases unmatched: 3. Germline assignment: CDR1 SGHVS and CDR2 FQNEAQ. The CDR3 DNA reads as TGTGCCAGCAGCTTGACGGACAGGTACGAGCAGTACTTC. Translated, it gives CASSLTDRYEQYF.